This T cell receptor beta chain was captured by sequencing in a study of blood T cell repertoires in COVID-19. For the study at large: Samples of COVID-19 (acute and convalescent) were obtained from the United States, Italy and Spain.

This CDR3 is built from 14 residues. V lost 4 bases and J lost 5; bases outside the gene matches: 5. The germline gives CDR1 SGHKS, CDR2 YYEKEE (reference sequence). Some clones are missing from TCRdb's copy, which holds only in-frame ones; the method was immunoSEQ multiplex PCR. The repertoire has about 150,000 clones, more than 75% of them found once; the top ten carry roughly 2.4%. The origin of this receptor is a woman older than 75 with COVID-19, enrolled during active disease. The sample consisted of peripheral blood. The chain uses TRBV5-5 and TRBJ1-1; the match to TRBD1 covers 10 bases. CDR3: CASSRDRGSTEAFF. In DNA form, the CDR3 reads TGTGCCAGCAGCCGGGACAGGGGTAGTACTGAAGCTTTCTTT.